This TCR beta chain was captured by sequencing in a study of blood T cell repertoires in COVID-19. Study context: T cells, B-cell-depleted T cells, or PBMCs supplied cDNA or gDNA.

Trimming stripped 7 bases from V and 6 bases from J, with 4 bases between. The germline gives CDR1 MNHEY, CDR2 SMNVEV (reference sequence). The CDR3 spans 11 residues. As processed by the authors: Nucleated cell counts were estimated from reference gene primer amplification. TCRdb's table, derived via immunoSEQ multiplex PCR, lists solely in-frame clones and lacks some. D and trimming were read from the DNA, whereas the V and J calls and clone size are those reported in that table. The sample records fewer than 30,000 clones, roughly 90% being singletons. The sequence derives from a human donor with active COVID-19. The donor label of this sample is uncertain. This chain uses TRBV27 with TRBJ1-6; D unclear. The sample comprised peripheral blood. This CDR3 reads CASIFNSPLHF. Written as DNA, the CDR3 is TGTGCCAGCATCTTTAATTCACCCCTCCACTTT.